These 24 T cell receptor beta chains were sequenced from one sample in a study of blood T cell repertoires in COVID-19. Some clones are missing from TCRdb's copy, which holds only in-frame ones; the method was immunoSEQ multiplex PCR. The table shows approximately 260,000 clones, with about 80% occurring only once. Sequenced sample: peripheral blood. These receptors were taken from a human donor in a cohort sampled during active COVID-19.

The chain couples TRBV4-1 to TRBJ1-2, with D possibly being TRBD1 (5 bases). Trimming took off 4 bases at V and 6 bases at J, with 15 bases between the two ends. The CDR3 is 14 residues long. Germline CDR1 and CDR2: MGHRA and YSYEKL. CDR3 sequence: CASSRGDSGHGYTF. The CDR3, as DNA: TGCGCCAGCAGCCGAGGGGACTCGGGACATGGCTACACCTTC.

This clone came up once. The chain carries TRBV11-3 and TRBJ1-3, with TRBD1 matching 7 bases. Trimming cost V 6 bases and J 2 bases; bases outside gene matches: 4. CDR3 size: 14 residues. The germline V gene encodes CDR1 SGHNT and CDR2 YENEEA. CDR3 in DNA: TGTGCCAGCAGTCAGGGGGGAGCTGGAAACACCATATATTTT. Translated: CASSQGGAGNTIYF.

This clone was observed a few times. The V and J genes are TRBV3-1 (or the pseudogene TRBV3-2) and TRBJ1-4; D is undetermined. Germline CDR1 LGHDT, CDR2 YNNKEL (reference sequence). The CDR3 consists of 16 residues. V shed 4 bases and J shed 8 bases, with 20 bases lying between them. Here the CDR3 reads CASSPEGGQVFEKLFF. The CDR3, as DNA: TGTGCCAGCAGCCCGGAGGGTGGTCAGGTCTTCGAAAAACTGTTTTTT.

In its sample, this clone was seen many times. The gene calls are TRBV28 and TRBJ1-1; possible D gene TRBD1, 5 bases. V was cut by 8 bases and J by 0 bases, with 13 bases left in between. Per germline, CDR1 MDHEN and CDR2 SYDVKM. There are 14 residues in the CDR3. CDR3 in amino acids: CASGVGAMNTEAFF. CDR3 nucleotide sequence: TGTGCCAGCGGGGTAGGGGCTATGAACACTGAAGCTTTCTTT.

The V call is TRBV27, the J call TRBJ1-2; D is unclear. V was trimmed by 8 bases and J by 5 bases, leaving 15 bases between them. Germline lookup yields CDR1 MNHEY and CDR2 SMNVEV (reference sequence). The CDR3 has 13 amino acids. CDR3 in DNA: TGTGCCAGCGCCGAGGGCGGGAGGTATGGCTACACCTTC. It yields the protein CASAEGGRYGYTF.

The table lists this clone with a count of one. The V and J genes are TRBV3-1 (or the pseudogene TRBV3-2) and TRBJ2-2; D is ambiguous. Germline CDR1 reads LGHDT; CDR2 reads YNNKEL (reference sequence). The CDR3 runs to 15 residues. V lost 4 bases to trimming and J lost 5 bases, with 14 bases between them. The CDR3 region is CASSPTVVKTGELFF. Written as DNA, the CDR3 is TGTGCCAGCAGCCCCACAGTAGTCAAAACCGGGGAGCTGTTTTTT.

This clone appeared a single time. This rearrangement joins TRBV19 to TRBJ1-1; D remains ambiguous. V was shortened by 9 bases and J by 7 bases, with 21 bases between the two germline ends. From germline, CDR1 is LNHDA and CDR2 SQIVND (reference sequence). CDR3 length equals 14 residues. CDR3 region: CASSTGYSVIEAFF. The CDR3 DNA reads as TGTGCCAGCTCAACCGGTTACTCCGTAATTGAAGCTTTCTTT.

The J gene is TRBJ2-7, the V gene TRBV28, with 7 bases that match TRBD2. CDR1 is MDHEN and CDR2 is SYDVKM in the germline V gene. This CDR3 spans 16 amino acids. V lost 3 bases and J lost 5; bases outside the gene matches: 13. CDR3 region: CASSFLTEGRGDEQYF. The CDR3 DNA reads as TGTGCCAGCAGTTTTTTAACGGAAGGGAGGGGCGACGAGCAGTACTTC.

CDR3 region: CASGGQDRTQYF. Written as DNA, the CDR3 is TGTGCCAGCGGGGGCCAAGACAGGACCCAGTACTTC. This chain joins TRBV6-5 and TRBJ2-5; possible D gene TRBD1, 6 bases. The V and J ends lost 8 bases and 7 bases respectively, with 14 bases between them. The CDR3 runs to 12 residues. Looked up from germline, CDR1 is MNHEY and CDR2 is SVGAGI.

V usage is TRBV18 and J usage is TRBJ2-1; TRBD2 might be the D (7 bases). This CDR3 region has 14 residues. V was pared by 2 bases and J by 15 bases, with 20 bases between. Germline V gene lookup returns CDR1 KGHSH and CDR2 LQKENI. Written as DNA, the CDR3 is TGTGCCAGCTCACCATCCCCCGCGGCGGGGGCTCCGTTCTTC. Translated, it gives CASSPSPAAGAPFF.

The genes are TRBV11-2 and TRBJ2-1; TRBD2 aligns across 10 bases. After removal of 1 base from V and 10 bases from J, the junction contained 16 bases not matched to a gene. The CDR3 has 18 residues. Germline V gives CDR1 SGHAT, CDR2 FQNNGV. The CDR3 sequence is CASSLVAPLAGERDEQFF. The CDR3, as DNA: TGTGCCAGCAGCTTAGTAGCCCCTCTAGCGGGGGAAAGGGACGAGCAGTTCTTC.

This chain connects TRBV12-5 to TRBJ2-1, with TRBD2 identical over 9 bases. V was clipped by 2 bases and J by 10 bases; unmatched bases: 3. This CDR3 is 13 amino acids long. Germline CDR1 reads LGHNT; CDR2 reads FRNRAP. CDR3 residues: CASGLRAGGEQFF. CDR3 coding DNA: TGTGCTAGTGGTTTGAGGGCGGGGGGGGAGCAGTTCTTC.

This clone appeared a few times. The rearrangement joins TRBV5-1 to TRBJ1-4, with TRBD1 as a possible D gene (5 bases). The CDR3 length is 13 residues. Per germline, CDR1 SGHRS and CDR2 YFSETQ. V lost 1 base and J 7 bases, leaving 8 bases between the germline ends. CDR3 sequence: CASSLQGGEKLFF. CDR3 DNA sequence: TGCGCCAGCAGCTTGCAGGGCGGTGAAAAACTGTTTTTT.

The rearrangement uses TRBV20-1 and TRBJ1-4; 8 bases are a match to TRBD1. Unmatched junction bases numbered 18, after V lost 3 bases and J lost 6 bases. CDR3 size: 18 residues. The germline V gene has CDR1 DFQATT and CDR2 SNEGSKA (reference sequence). The CDR3 DNA follows: TGCAGTGCTAGTGCGGGAGGACAGGGACTTAGGAAACATGAAAAACTGTTTTTT. As protein: CSASAGGQGLRKHEKLFF.

This sequence joins TRBV6-6 and TRBJ1-2, with D unclear. The CDR3 is 12 amino acids. V lost 4 bases and J lost 1, with 4 bases in between. CDR1 and CDR2 (germline): MNHNY, SVGAGI (reference sequence). The CDR3 loop reads CASSSGNYGYTF. The DNA for the CDR3 is TGTGCCAGCAGTTCCGGTAACTATGGCTACACCTTC.

The chain combines TRBV19 with TRBJ2-1; a possible D gene is TRBD2 (7 bases). CDR3 length: 15 amino acids. The germline V gene encodes CDR1 LNHDA and CDR2 SQIVND (reference sequence). Trimming removed 3 bases at V and 0 bases at J, with 9 bases between. CDR3 sequence (DNA): TGTGCCAGTAGTATGCGGGGGCTCTCCTACAATGAGCAGTTCTTC. Translation gives CASSMRGLSYNEQFF.

This clone came up once. V gene TRBV24-1 combines with J gene TRBJ1-2; 9 nucleotides agree with TRBD1. The V and J ends lost 4 bases and 4 bases, in that order; junction bases with no gene match: 6. The CDR3 consists of 15 residues. The V gene's germline CDR1 is KGHDR and CDR2 SFDVKD. The CDR3 protein is CATSEWTGVSYGYTF. For the CDR3, the DNA is TGTGCCACCAGTGAGTGGACAGGGGTTTCCTATGGCTACACCTTC.

This clone was detected once. CDR3 DNA sequence: TGTGCCAGCAGCTTATCTAGCTCCGCCGGGGAGCTGTTTTTT. Its protein product is CASSLSSSAGELFF. V is TRBV7-9 and J is TRBJ2-2; TRBD2 is a possible D gene (5 bases). Trimming left V 2 bases short and J 6 bases short, with 10 bases between. The CDR3 runs 14 residues. The germline V gene encodes CDR1 SEHNR and CDR2 FQNEAQ (reference sequence).

The chain joins TRBV19 to TRBJ2-3, with 7 nucleotides matching TRBD1. CDR1 and CDR2 from the germline V gene are LNHDA and SQIVND (reference sequence). There are 15 residues in the CDR3. The ends lost 3 bases at V and 4 bases at J; junction bases unmatched: 7. Here the CDR3 reads CASSINRGSSDTQYF. CDR3 sequence (DNA): TGTGCCAGTAGTATCAACAGGGGCTCATCAGATACGCAGTATTTT.

The rearrangement uses TRBV20-1 and TRBJ1-2; no clear D. CDR3 size: 11 residues. Germline lookup yields CDR1 DFQATT and CDR2 SNEGSKA (reference sequence). V gave up 5 bases and J gave up 10 bases, with 14 bases separating them. DNA for the CDR3: TGCAGTGCTCGGGATGTTTCTGTCTACACCTTC. It yields the protein CSARDVSVYTF.

The J gene is TRBJ1-1, the V gene TRBV5-1; the match to TRBD1 covers 7 bases. Germline loops: CDR1 SGHRS, CDR2 YFSETQ. The length of the CDR3 is 16 residues. Trimming cost V 6 bases and J 1 base; bases outside gene matches: 12. This CDR3 is CASNYGIGGQNTEAFF. The CDR3 coding sequence is TGCGCCAGCAACTATGGGATAGGGGGCCAGAACACTGAAGCTTTCTTT.

The chain is built from TRBV2 and TRBJ1-1; D is unclear. The CDR3 loop spans 15 amino acids. V was pared by 4 bases and J by 1 base, with 13 bases between. Germline V lookup: CDR1 SNHLY, CDR2 FYNNEI. CDR3 DNA sequence: TGTGCCAGCAGTGTCCGGGAAATGGCGAACACTGAAGCTTTCTTT. Protein: CASSVREMANTEAFF.

This chain joins TRBV3-1 (or the pseudogene TRBV3-2) and TRBJ2-5, with 8 nucleotides matching TRBD1. The length of the CDR3 is 15 residues. Germline assignment: CDR1 LGHDT and CDR2 YNNKEL (reference sequence). Trimming removed 2 bases from V and 5 bases from J; junction bases left unmatched: 7. The CDR3 is CASSQNRGSAETQYF. CDR3 DNA: TGTGCCAGCAGCCAAAACAGGGGGTCTGCGGAGACCCAGTACTTC.

V and J are TRBV19 and TRBJ2-3; D remains unclear. Germline assignment: CDR1 LNHDA and CDR2 SQIVND (reference sequence). V was trimmed by 9 bases and J by 0 bases, leaving 13 bases between them. The CDR3 is 14 amino acids. In DNA form, the CDR3 reads TGTGCCAGCCAGTCCTCATCTAGCACAGATACGCAGTATTTT. It is translated as CASQSSSSTDTQYF.